These 2 T cell receptor beta chains were sequenced from one sample in a study of type 1 regulatory T cells. Points from the study as a whole: Compared with non-Tr1 cells, Tr1 cells showed a narrower TCR repertoire.

No cognate antigen is known for these TCRs. TCRdb redid the calling of the reads with MiXCR, one entry per CDR3 protein. The repertoire holds more than 4,000 distinct CDR3 sequences, with roughly 24% as singletons. Sequencing was carried out using cultured type 1 regulatory T (Tr1) cells, either the whole culture or a sorted fraction (not recorded which). These receptors were collected from a human donor in good health.

The J gene is TRBJ1-1, the V gene TRBV5-5, with D unclear. CDR3 length equals 13 residues. Germline CDR1 and CDR2: SGHKS and YYEKEE (reference sequence). Trimming removed 3 bases at V and 11 bases at J, with 17 bases between. The CDR3 loop reads CASSSMVTALAFF. DNA of the CDR3: TGTGCCAGCAGCTCAATGGTTACAGCATTGGCTTTCTTT.

The table lists this clonotype with a count of one. The chain carries TRBV7-9 and TRBJ1-4; TRBD1 aligns across 8 bases. V trimming: 6 bases; J trimming: 0 bases; junction bases outside the gene matches: 6. From germline, CDR1 is SEHNR and CDR2 FQNEAQ (reference sequence). This CDR3 contains 16 residues. The CDR3: CASSYVQGATNEKLFF. In DNA form, the CDR3 reads TGTGCCAGCAGTTACGTACAGGGGGCAACTAATGAAAAACTGTTTTTT.